This passage covers 26 T cell receptor beta chains from one sample sequenced in a study of cytomegalovirus exposure and HLA in healthy donors. Primers for the PCR totalled 60 Vbeta and 13 Jbeta. Method: immunoSEQ multiplex PCR; TCRdb's copy keeps in-frame clones and lacks some. Of 46,000 or so clones listed, over 55% are singletons. Sequencing input: PBMCs. The receptor set was obtained from a man aged 60-69 years in good health and CMV-seropositive.

The chain's CDR3 is CASSPGLAGNEQFF. In DNA form, the CDR3 reads TGTGCCAGCAGCCCCGGACTAGCGGGGAATGAGCAGTTCTTC. The rearrangement joins TRBV14 to TRBJ2-1, with 12 bases matching TRBD2. CDR3 size: 14 residues. Germline V gene data show CDR1 as SGHDN and CDR2 as FVKESK. V lost 4 bases to trimming and J lost 7 bases; unmatched junction nucleotides: 2.

V is TRBV7-8 and J is TRBJ2-1; D is perhaps TRBD2 (6 bases). Trimming took 1 base from V and 7 from J, leaving 14 bases between them. CDR1 and CDR2 from the germline V gene are SGHVS and FQNEAQ. This CDR3 has 15 residues. CDR3: CASSLVEGPSNEQFF. In nucleotides, the CDR3 is TGTGCCAGCAGCTTAGTGGAGGGCCCTAGTAATGAGCAGTTCTTC.

V usage is TRBV7-9 and J usage is TRBJ2-1, with D uncertain. The CDR3 totals 17 residues. The V end was cut by 4 bases, the J end by 0 bases, with 16 bases between. Germline V lookup: CDR1 SEHNR, CDR2 FQNEAQ (reference sequence). The CDR3 DNA is TGTGCCAGCAGCTCCCCCCACTCGGTGAGCTCCTACAATGAGCAGTTCTTC. Translation gives CASSSPHSVSSYNEQFF.

The chain joins TRBV30 to TRBJ1-3; D call uncertain. V was trimmed by 4 bases and J by 4 bases, leaving 11 bases between them. CDR1 is GTSNPN and CDR2 is SVGIG in the germline V gene (reference sequence). This CDR3 has 13 residues. The CDR3 sequence is CAWTPRGGNTIYF. The CDR3, as DNA: TGTGCCTGGACCCCTCGGGGAGGAAACACCATATATTTT.

In its sample, this clone was seen a few times. V gene TRBV6-5 combines with J gene TRBJ2-2; tentatively, D is TRBD1 (6 bases). Per germline, CDR1 MNHEY and CDR2 SVGAGI. The CDR3 runs 15 residues. The V end was cut by 7 bases, the J end by 3 bases, with 15 bases between. The CDR3 sequence is CASTYTGMDTGELFF. The CDR3 DNA reads as TGTGCCAGCACCTATACAGGGATGGACACCGGGGAGCTGTTTTTT.

The rearrangement joins TRBV21-1 to TRBJ1-2. TRBV21-1 is noted as a pseudogene. The CDR3 covers 15 residues. CDR3 nucleotides: TGTGCCAGCAGCACCACGGGGGGGGAGGGCTATGGCTACACCTTC. This codes for CASSTTGGEGYGYTF.

This clone was counted between two and nine times. V is TRBV5-4 and J is TRBJ2-7; D may be TRBD2 (6 bases). Germline CDR1 reads SGHNT; CDR2 reads YYREEE (reference sequence). Trimming removed 3 bases from V and 1 base from J, with 11 bases in between. The CDR3 is 14 amino acids. This CDR3 reads CASSWDSQSYEQYF. The DNA of the CDR3 is TGTGCCAGCAGCTGGGACTCGCAGTCCTACGAGCAGTACTTC.

The V call is TRBV4-3, the J call TRBJ1-3, with D unresolved. The CDR3 runs 13 residues. From germline, CDR1 is LGHNA and CDR2 YSLEER. V dropped 4 bases and J dropped 0 bases, with 4 bases sitting between them. This CDR3 is CASSLNSGNTIYF. The CDR3 nucleotides are TGCGCCAGCAGCCTCAACTCTGGAAACACCATATATTTT.

This clone was recorded only once. For the CDR3, the DNA is TGTGCCAGCAGTGTCGGAGGGAACTATGGCTACACCTTC. Amino acid sequence: CASSVGGNYGYTF. This chain links TRBV2 with TRBJ1-2, with D hard to call. Germline CDR1 SNHLY, CDR2 FYNNEI. The CDR3 contains 13 residues. Trimming removed 4 bases from V and 2 bases from J, with 8 bases in between. The whole variable domain, filled in from reference TRBV2 and TRBJ1-2, reads EPEVTQTPSHQVTQMGQEVILRCVPISNHLYFYWYRQILGQKVEFLVSFYNNEISEKSEIFDDQFSVERPDGSNFTLKIRSTKLEDSAMYFCASSVGGNYGYTFGSGTRLTVV.

This sequence joins TRBV6-1 and TRBJ1-5; D perhaps matches TRBD1 (5 bases). The germline V gene encodes CDR1 MNHNS and CDR2 SASEGT. There are 17 residues in the CDR3. V lost 1 base and J lost 3, with 16 bases in between. The CDR3 nucleotides read TGTGCCAGCAGTGAAGTTTCTGGGGCAGGGAACAATCAGCCCCAGCATTTT. Its translation is CASSEVSGAGNNQPQHF.

This clone was observed a handful of times. The chain uses TRBV4-1 and TRBJ1-1; TRBD1 is a possible D gene (5 bases). The germline V and J ends were trimmed by 0 bases and 10 bases, with 24 bases remaining between them. Germline V gene data show CDR1 as MGHRA and CDR2 as YSYEKL. This CDR3 is 17 amino acids long. CDR3 coding DNA: TGCGCCAGCAGCCAAGAAGCTTTGGGACTCTTCTATATGCGAGCTTTCTTT. This codes for CASSQEALGLFYMRAFF.

The rearrangement uses TRBV7-2 and TRBJ1-4; no clear D gene. Germline V CDR1 and CDR2: SGHTA, FQGNSA. This CDR3 comprises 14 residues. V was shortened by 5 bases and J by 4 bases, with 11 bases between the two germline ends. The CDR3 DNA follows: TGTGCCAGCAGCCCTTATGGCCGTAATGAAAAACTGTTTTTT. Amino acids: CASSPYGRNEKLFF. Together with reference TRBV7-2 and TRBJ1-4, the CDR3 gives the full variable domain: GAGVSQSPSNKVTEKGKDVELRCDPISGHTALYWYRQSLGQGLEFLIYFQGNSAPDKSGLPSDRFSAERTGGSVSTLTIQRTQQEDSAVYLCASSPYGRNEKLFFGSGTQLSVL.

DNA for the CDR3: TGTGCCAGTAGTATTCCAGGGGCAATAAACAATGAGCAGTTCTTC. This translates into CASSIPGAINNEQFF. V gene TRBV19 combines with J gene TRBJ2-1; the D gene is possibly TRBD1 (6 bases). The CDR3 spans 15 residues. V lost 3 bases, J lost 5 bases, and 14 bases lay in between. In germline, CDR1 is LNHDA, CDR2 SQIVND (reference sequence).

The rearrangement joins TRBV7-8 to TRBJ1-4; D is perhaps TRBD1 (6 bases). Trimming took 5 bases from V and 4 from J, leaving 14 bases between them. Germline V lookup: CDR1 SGHVS, CDR2 FQNEAQ. CDR3 length: 15 residues. The CDR3, as DNA: TGTGCCAGCAGCCCTCGGACAGCTTTTAATGAAAAACTGTTTTTT. Translation gives CASSPRTAFNEKLFF.

This clone was detected a few times. The chain couples TRBV18 to TRBJ2-3, with 8 bases fitting TRBD2. Losses at the gene ends were 2 bases for V and 1 base for J; bases not matched to a gene: 2. Germline V gene lookup returns CDR1 KGHSH and CDR2 LQKENI. This CDR3 is built from 15 residues. This CDR3 reads CASSPSRGGTDTQYF. The CDR3 region has the DNA TGTGCCAGCTCACCATCGCGGGGGGGCACAGATACGCAGTATTTT.

The V and J genes are TRBV5-1 and TRBJ2-2, with a possible D match to TRBD2 (6 bases). With 2 bases removed from V and 5 bases from J, the gap between germline ends came to 10 bases. Per germline, CDR1 SGHRS and CDR2 YFSETQ. This CDR3 is 14 amino acids long. The CDR3 sequence: CASSFSGATGELFF. The CDR3 region has the DNA TGCGCCAGCAGCTTTTCGGGAGCAACCGGGGAGCTGTTTTTT.

The gene calls are TRBV13 and TRBJ2-2; D may be TRBD2 (5 bases). Trimming took off 4 bases at V and 0 bases at J, with 15 bases between the two ends. The CDR3 has 17 amino acids. CDR1 and CDR2 (germline): PRHDT, FYEKMQ (reference sequence). The CDR3 reads CASSSPEEAANTGELFF. CDR3 in DNA: TGTGCCAGCAGCTCCCCCGAGGAGGCCGCGAACACCGGGGAGCTGTTTTTT.

This clone was seen once. The chain is built from TRBV29-1 and TRBJ1-2; maybe TRBD1 (5 bases). Germline V gives CDR1 SQVTM, CDR2 ANQGSEA. The CDR3 has 12 amino acids. V lost 1 base to trimming and J lost 8 bases, with 11 bases between them. The CDR3 protein is CSVEGSGGGYTF. CDR3 bases: TGCAGCGTTGAAGGGTCCGGGGGAGGCTACACCTTC.

This chain joins TRBV19 and TRBJ2-1, with TRBD2 identical over 7 bases. This CDR3 has 14 residues. Germline CDR1 is LNHDA and CDR2 is SQIVND (reference sequence). J lost 8 bases, V lost 3 bases, and 7 bases had no gene match. The CDR3 region has the DNA TGTGCCAGTAGTATTGGGCTAGCGGACTATGAGCAGTTCTTC. Translation: CASSIGLADYEQFF.

This sequence joins TRBV30 and TRBJ2-7; the D gene is possibly TRBD1 (6 bases). Judging by the DNA end, TRBJ2-5 fits better; the J call may be wrong. The V gene's germline CDR1 is GTSNPN and CDR2 SVGIG (reference sequence). This CDR3 contains 13 residues. The CDR3 protein is CAWKRTVSETQYF. Here the CDR3 DNA reads TGTGCCTGGAAGCGGACAGTCTCGGAGACCCAGTACTTC.

The chain combines TRBV6-1 with TRBJ1-2, with D hard to call. V dropped 2 bases and J dropped 8 bases, with 18 bases sitting between them. The CDR3 length is 15 residues. In germline, CDR1 is MNHNS, CDR2 SASEGT. The CDR3 DNA sequence: TGTGCCAGCAGTGAAAGACCTCAAAACGAGGGAGGCTACACCTTC. It encodes CASSERPQNEGGYTF.

The chain uses TRBV10-3 and TRBJ2-1; 11 positions agree with TRBD1. CDR3 length: 15 residues. The J segment lost 2 bases and the V segment lost 6 bases, leaving 3 bases of the junction unmatched. CDR1 is ENHRY, CDR2 SYGVKD, per germline. The DNA for the CDR3 is TGTGCCATCAGGGGGACAGGGGGACCCTACAATGAGCAGTTCTTC. Protein sequence: CAIRGTGGPYNEQFF.

The genes are TRBV27 and TRBJ2-5, with 7 bases that match TRBD1. The end of the DNA fits TRBJ2-7 better, so the J call may be wrong. CDR3 size: 15 residues. Germline V gene lookup returns CDR1 MNHEY and CDR2 SMNVEV (reference sequence). The CDR3 sequence: CASSPKTGSSYEQYF. CDR3 in DNA: TGTGCCAGCAGTCCCAAGACAGGGAGCTCCTACGAGCAGTACTTC.

This chain links TRBV29-1 with TRBJ1-5, with 7 bases lining up with TRBD1. This CDR3 spans 14 amino acids. Germline values: CDR1 SQVTM, CDR2 ANQGSEA. V was clipped by 5 bases and J by 3 bases; unmatched bases: 7. The CDR3, as DNA: TGCAGCGTTATTACAGGGGAGGACAATCAGCCCCAGCATTTT. Translation: CSVITGEDNQPQHF.

The J gene is TRBJ2-7, the V gene TRBV6-1; TRBD2 matches at 11 bases. This CDR3 has 14 amino acids. After removal of 4 bases from V and 7 bases from J, the junction contained 6 bases not matched to a gene. The germline V gene has CDR1 MNHNS and CDR2 SASEGT. CDR3 in DNA: TGTGCCAGCAGTGCGGTAGCGGGAGGGGGGGAGCAGTACTTC. This sequence encodes CASSAVAGGGEQYF.

This clone was detected only a few times. The V gene is TRBV6-1, the J gene TRBJ2-5; no firm D call. V was cut by 0 bases and J by 3 bases, with 11 bases left in between. This CDR3 is 15 amino acids long. Per germline, CDR1 MNHNS and CDR2 SASEGT. The CDR3 region has the DNA TGTGCCAGCAGTGAAGCCCAGGAATTCAAAGAGACCCAGTACTTC. Protein sequence: CASSEAQEFKETQYF.